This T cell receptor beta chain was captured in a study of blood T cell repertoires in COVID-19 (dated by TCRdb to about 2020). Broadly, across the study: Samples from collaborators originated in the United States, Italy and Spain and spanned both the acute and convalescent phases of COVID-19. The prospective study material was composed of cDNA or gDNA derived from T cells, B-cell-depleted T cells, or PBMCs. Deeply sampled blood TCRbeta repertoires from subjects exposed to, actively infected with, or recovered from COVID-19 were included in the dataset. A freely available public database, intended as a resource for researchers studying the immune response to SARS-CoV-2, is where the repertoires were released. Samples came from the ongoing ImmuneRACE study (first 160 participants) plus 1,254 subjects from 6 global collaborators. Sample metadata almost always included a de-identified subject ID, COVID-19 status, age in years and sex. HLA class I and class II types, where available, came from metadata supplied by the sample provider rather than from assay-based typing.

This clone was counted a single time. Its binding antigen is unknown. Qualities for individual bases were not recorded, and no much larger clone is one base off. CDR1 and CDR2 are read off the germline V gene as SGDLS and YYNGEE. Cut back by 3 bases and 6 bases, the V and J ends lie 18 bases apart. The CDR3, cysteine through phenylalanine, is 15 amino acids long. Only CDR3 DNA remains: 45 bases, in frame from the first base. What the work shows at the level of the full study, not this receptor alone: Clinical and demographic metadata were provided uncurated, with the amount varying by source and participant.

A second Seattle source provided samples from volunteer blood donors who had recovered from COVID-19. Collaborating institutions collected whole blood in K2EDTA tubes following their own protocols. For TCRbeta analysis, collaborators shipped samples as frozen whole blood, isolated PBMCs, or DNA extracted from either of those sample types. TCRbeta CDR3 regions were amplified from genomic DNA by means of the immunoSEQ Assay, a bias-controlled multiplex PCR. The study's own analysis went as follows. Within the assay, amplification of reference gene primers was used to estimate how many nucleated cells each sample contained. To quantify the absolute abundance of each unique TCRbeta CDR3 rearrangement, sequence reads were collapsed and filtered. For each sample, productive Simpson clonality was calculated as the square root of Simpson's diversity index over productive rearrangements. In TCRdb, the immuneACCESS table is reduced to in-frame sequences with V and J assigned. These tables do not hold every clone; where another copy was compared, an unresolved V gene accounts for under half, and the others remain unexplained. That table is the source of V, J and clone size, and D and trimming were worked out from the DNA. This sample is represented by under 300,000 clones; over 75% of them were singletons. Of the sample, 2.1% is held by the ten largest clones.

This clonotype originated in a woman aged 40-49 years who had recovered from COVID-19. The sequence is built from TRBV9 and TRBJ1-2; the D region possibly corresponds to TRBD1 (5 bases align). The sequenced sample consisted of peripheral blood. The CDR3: CASSAYGSLGHGYTF. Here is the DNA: TGTGCCAGCAGCGCCTATGGGTCGCTGGGGCATGGCTACACCTTC.